The source of this T cell receptor (beta chain) is a study of shared clonotypes between healthy human individuals (dated by TCRdb to 2018 to 2020). A note on the overall study: The cohort included a few men and two women between 18 and 49 years of age. For each donor, CD4 naive and CD4 memory were each run on three plates, CD8 naive on two plates, and CD8 memory on one plate. To estimate repertoire size and how much clonotypes are shared between individuals, the study performed deep sequencing of blood TCR repertoires from 4 to 6 healthy adults. Libraries were prepared and TCR repertoires were sequenced by different laboratories using diverse techniques, in order to increase sequencing depth and limit assay-specific biases. Leukapheresis yielded between about 0.8 and 9.5 billion PBMCs per donor. Points the paper makes about the study in general: Based on pairwise subsampling, the degree of clonotype sharing among donors was expected to be affected by sequencing depth. Because the study included only a small number of donors, the genetic and exposure-history diversity represented was limited. Sharing across a few donors was observed for about 5% of naive CD4, 3.5% of naive CD8, 2% to 2.5% of memory CD4, and roughly 0.4% of memory CD8 clonotypes. Larger estimated clonotype richness was generally found for naive subsets than for memory subsets. Even with the large sequencing depth, rarefaction of the sorted-subset datasets indicated that sequencing was incomplete. Only blood was sampled, and tissue TCR repertoires likely differ from those in blood. Higher generation probabilities were observed for clonotypes shared by all four sorted-subset donors than for non-shared clonotypes.

Using the deep immunoSEQ assay, TCR CDR3 regions were amplified from genomic DNA by multiplex PCR. Genomic DNA extracted from each cell subset was distributed evenly over all wells of several immunoSEQ 96-well plates, and each plate served as one replicate. For sorted subsets, each replicate PCR was loaded with approximately 200 ng genomic DNA, equivalent to some 31,000 T cell genomes. The purified libraries were quantified using a Qubit 3.0 fluorometer, sized with a Bioanalyzer 2100, and then quantified again using the KAPA Library Quantification kit. Every immunoSEQ 96-well plate was sequenced on a separate single-read 150-cycle Illumina NextSeq 550 flow cell. In the source study's methods: The immunoSEQ output contained only junctional sequences without quality scores, so filtering could not match that applied to full-length reads. Sequences were annotated with PyIR, a Python wrapper for IgBLAST v1.9, using IMGT germline references to assign V/J genes and CDR3. Reads were removed for weak V/J assignments (E-value above 1e-6), missing CDR3, stop codons, out-of-frame junctions, or ambiguous translated residues. V3J clonotypes were defined as sequences sharing the same inferred V gene, J gene, and CDR3 amino acid sequence. Percentage overlap between repertoires was calculated by dividing the number of shared unique clonotypes by the size of the smaller repertoire. Richness of each repertoire was evaluated using RTK rarefaction, the Chao1 estimator, and Recon v2.1 estimates of unobserved clonotypes. For all TCRbeta clonotypes obtained by the gDNA method from four donors, generation probabilities were computed with OLGA. Entries here come from immuneACCESS through TCRdb and include only in-frame sequences with V and J called. Some clones fail to appear in such tables; in the studies checked, an unresolved V gene covers under half of the shortfall, and the cause of the remainder is unknown. V, J and clone size reflect that table, while D and trimming were determined from the DNA. Here the sample has some 900,000 clones; about 80% occur a single time. The biggest ten clones account for nearly 1.5% of the sample.

Donors were healthy HIV-negative adults with no recently reported acute infections or vaccinations. Every donor was a Caucasian adult living in Nashville, Tennessee, USA. Magnetic negative selection was used to enrich CD4+ T cells, after which naive cells were positively selected on CD45RA and the negative fraction became the memory subset. Blood was obtained by leukapheresis, after which PBMCs were separated by Ficoll-Histopaque density gradient centrifugation and cryopreserved in liquid nitrogen vapor phase. Analytical flow cytometry was used to check the purity and quantity of each magnetically sorted T cell population. Each sorted fraction had its genomic DNA isolated and then quantified by UV absorbance on a Nanodrop 2000c. Points on this clone: Which antigen it targets is not known. The input lacks base qualities; no much larger clone sits a single base away.

Trimming removed 0 bases from V and 9 bases from J; the gene matches leave 10 bases unexplained. The CDR3 numbers 17 residues from cysteine through phenylalanine. This entry keeps only the CDR3 DNA: 51 bases, framed from base 1. Reading the germline V gene (reference sequence) gives CDR1 SEHNR and CDR2 FQNEAQ. The chain links TRBV7-9 with TRBJ2-7; 14 central bases correspond to TRBD2. This receptor was taken from a man aged 18 to 29 in good health. Sequencing was done on a sample of memory CD4+ T cells sorted from blood. The label giving this sample's cell subset or site can be read as: CD45RA-negative fraction. The CDR3 protein is CASSLAPGLAGAGGQYF. In nucleotides, the sequence is TGTGCCAGCAGCTTAGCTCCGGGACTAGCGGGAGCCGGGGGGCAGTACTTC. Beyond the CDR3, the reference TRBV7-9 and TRBJ2-7 genes provide the residues; the full variable domain reads: DTGVSQNPRHKITKRGQNVTFRCDPISEHNRLYWYRQTLGQGPEFLTYFQNEAQLEKSRLLSDRFSAERPKGSFSTLEIQRTEQGDSAMYLCASSLAPGLAGAGGQYFGPGTRLTVT.